The source of this T cell receptor beta chain is a study of blood T cell repertoires in COVID-19. V gave up 2 bases and J gave up 2 bases, with 13 bases separating them. This CDR3 spans 16 amino acids. Germline-derived CDR1 and CDR2 are KGHSH and LQKENI. Assay used: immunoSEQ multiplex PCR; TCRdb lists only in-frame clones, some missing. The sample includes about 360,000 clones, 85% to 90% of them seen just once. Sequencing was performed on peripheral blood. The TCR sequence derives from a human donor in a cohort sampled during active COVID-19. This chain connects TRBV18 to TRBJ1-3; D unclear. The CDR3 loop is CASSPRTGEAGNTIYF. CDR3 DNA: TGTGCCAGCTCACCAAGGACCGGGGAGGCTGGAAACACCATATATTTT. Variable domain in full (rest from reference TRBV18 and TRBJ1-3): NAGVMQNPRHLVRRRGQEARLRCSPMKGHSHVYWYRQLPEEGLKFMVYLQKENIIDESGMPKERFSAEFPKEGPSILRIQQVVRGDSAAYFCASSPRTGEAGNTIYFGEGSWLTVV.